Below are 15 T cell receptor beta chains sequenced from a single sample in a study of blood T cell repertoires in COVID-19. Profiling relied on immunoSEQ multiplex PCR, and the TCRdb table lists in-frame clones only, not all of them. There are about 22,000 clones in the sample; 83% occur only once, and 48% lies in the top ten. The sequenced sample consisted of peripheral blood. All receptors come from a man in his sixties or seventies with acute or convalescent COVID-19.

This clone was detected a few times. V and J are TRBV3-1 (or the pseudogene TRBV3-2) and TRBJ1-1; TRBD1 agrees at 9 bases. Trimming at V came to 4 bases and at J to 5 bases, leaving 5 bases not matched to a gene. The CDR3 sequence is 14 residues long. The germline V gene encodes CDR1 LGHDT and CDR2 YNNKEL (reference sequence). The CDR3 region is CASSRQGGSTEAFF. The CDR3 DNA follows: TGTGCCAGCAGCCGACAGGGGGGGAGTACTGAAGCTTTCTTT.

The rearrangement joins TRBV5-1 to TRBJ2-3; 9 nucleotides align to TRBD1. With 4 bases clipped from V and 4 bases from J, the junction kept 4 bases outside the gene matches. Germline V lookup: CDR1 SGHRS, CDR2 YFSETQ. The CDR3 has 14 amino acids. In nucleotides, the CDR3 is TGCGCCAGCAGCATGGGACAGGGTGCAGATACGCAGTATTTT. Amino acid sequence: CASSMGQGADTQYF.

This rearrangement joins TRBV7-6 to TRBJ1-3; maybe TRBD1 (5 bases). From germline, CDR1 is SGHVS and CDR2 FNYEAQ. The V gene lost 0 bases and the J gene lost 2 bases, with 14 bases spanning the gap. The CDR3 contains 17 residues. Here the CDR3 reads CASSLAPVAGTGNTIYF. CDR3 coding DNA: TGTGCCAGCAGCTTAGCCCCTGTGGCAGGGACTGGAAACACCATATATTTT.

The CDR3 here is CASSKGTVRRDEQFF. The CDR3 DNA is TGTGCCAGTAGTAAAGGGACAGTTCGGCGCGATGAGCAGTTCTTC. The gene calls are TRBV19 and TRBJ2-1; 7 bases line up with TRBD1. Germline assignment: CDR1 LNHDA and CDR2 SQIVND (reference sequence). The CDR3 covers 15 residues. Trimming at V came to 4 bases and at J to 8 bases, leaving 11 bases not matched to a gene.

The rearrangement uses TRBV7-2 and TRBJ1-5; D remains ambiguous. Trimming pared 5 bases from V and 7 bases from J, leaving 18 bases between. The CDR3 is 15 residues long. The germline V gene encodes CDR1 SGHTA and CDR2 FQGNSA. This chain's CDR3 is CASSRTGGLGQPQHF. The CDR3 DNA follows: TGTGCCAGCAGCCGGACTGGAGGGTTAGGACAGCCCCAGCATTTT. The full variable domain, its missing parts supplied by reference TRBV7-2 and TRBJ1-5, is GAGVSQSPSNKVTEKGKDVELRCDPISGHTALYWYRQSLGQGLEFLIYFQGNSAPDKSGLPSDRFSAERTGGSVSTLTIQRTQQEDSAVYLCASSRTGGLGQPQHFGDGTRLSIL.

The V and J genes are TRBV7-9 and TRBJ1-3; D is unclear. CDR1 SEHNR and CDR2 FQNEAQ come from the germline V gene (reference sequence). The CDR3 has 15 amino acids. The V end lost 5 bases, the J end lost 0 bases, and 11 bases lay between the germline ends. DNA for the CDR3: TGTGCCAGCAGCCCTGACGGACTCTCTGGAAACACCATATATTTT. The encoded protein is CASSPDGLSGNTIYF. The full variable domain, in which reference TRBV7-9 and TRBJ1-3 provide the parts outside the CDR3, is DTGVSQNPRHKITKRGQNVTFRCDPISEHNRLYWYRQTLGQGPEFLTYFQNEAQLEKSRLLSDRFSAERPKGSFSTLEIQRTEQGDSAMYLCASSPDGLSGNTIYFGEGSWLTVV.

CDR3 amino acids: CASMGLAEETQYF. The CDR3 DNA follows: TGTGCCAGTATGGGACTAGCGGAAGAGACCCAGTACTTC. This chain connects TRBV19 to TRBJ2-5; 11 bases match TRBD2. The germline CDR1 and CDR2 sequences are LNHDA and SQIVND (reference sequence). CDR3 length equals 13 residues. The V segment lost 7 bases and the J segment 3 bases; nucleotides outside the gene matches: 1.

The V call is TRBV5-4, the J call TRBJ2-3; D is possibly TRBD2 (5 bases). The V end lost 4 bases, the J end lost 6 bases, and 18 bases lay between the germline ends. CDR3 size: 15 residues. Germline CDR1 SGHNT, CDR2 YYREEE (reference sequence). Here the CDR3 DNA reads TGTGCCAGCAGCGCGCTCGGGGTTCAGGTTGATACGCAGTATTTT. Its translation is CASSALGVQVDTQYF.

The chain joins TRBV5-1 to TRBJ2-7, with D tentatively TRBD2 (6 bases). V gave up 0 bases and J gave up 2 bases, with 9 bases separating them. This CDR3 has 14 amino acids. CDR1 is SGHRS, CDR2 YFSETQ, per germline. CDR3 protein: CASSLDGSPYEQYF. The CDR3 DNA sequence: TGCGCCAGCAGCTTGGACGGGAGTCCCTACGAGCAGTACTTC. Full variable domain (missing parts from reference TRBV5-1 and TRBJ2-7): KAGVTQTPRYLIKTRGQQVTLSCSPISGHRSVSWYQQTPGQGLQFLFEYFSETQRNKGNFPGRFSGRQFSNSRSEMNVSTLELGDSALYLCASSLDGSPYEQYFGPGTRLTVT.

This rearrangement joins TRBV11-2 to TRBJ1-1; 8 nucleotides agree with TRBD1. Trimming removed 5 bases from V and 1 base from J; junction bases left unmatched: 6. Germline V gene sequence: CDR1 SGHAT, CDR2 FQNNGV. The CDR3 extends over 15 amino acids. The DNA of the CDR3 is TGTGCCAGCAGCCCGCGGACAGGGTCGAACACTGAAGCTTTCTTT. Residues: CASSPRTGSNTEAFF.

The chain joins TRBV18 to TRBJ2-4; 8 bases align to TRBD2. Germline loops: CDR1 KGHSH, CDR2 LQKENI. The J segment lost 14 bases and the V segment lost 5 bases, leaving 5 bases of the junction unmatched. There are 11 residues in the CDR3. CDR3 DNA sequence: TGTGCCAGCTCAGGGGACGGGAGGGAGTACTTC. It codes for CASSGDGREYF.

The chain recombines TRBV6-4 with TRBJ2-1, with D possibly matching TRBD1 (6 bases). The CDR3 totals 13 residues. Trimming took 5 bases from V and 3 from J, leaving 8 bases between them. The germline V gene encodes CDR1 MRHNA and CDR2 SNTAGT. This CDR3 is CASSKDSYNEQFF. The CDR3 region has the DNA TGTGCCAGCAGTAAGGACAGCTACAATGAGCAGTTCTTC.

This clone appeared once. V usage is TRBV4-3 and J usage is TRBJ2-1; TRBD2 is a possible D gene (5 bases). This CDR3 comprises 15 residues. V gave up 0 bases and J gave up 4 bases, with 10 bases separating them. Germline V gene data show CDR1 as LGHNA and CDR2 as YSLEER. The DNA of the CDR3 is TGCGCCAGCAGCCAAGATGCGGGCAGATACAATGAGCAGTTCTTC. This translates into CASSQDAGRYNEQFF.

The gene calls are TRBV6-6 and TRBJ1-1, with a tentative D call TRBD1 (5 bases). V was trimmed by 5 bases and J by 1 base, leaving 11 bases between them. This CDR3 contains 14 residues. Germline CDR1 and CDR2: MNHNY and SVGAGI (reference sequence). The CDR3 DNA follows: TGTGCCAGCAGTGGCCCGGGGGGGAACACTGAAGCTTTCTTT. This encodes CASSGPGGNTEAFF.

The chain carries TRBV5-6 and TRBJ1-5; D gene ambiguous. Germline values: CDR1 SGHDT, CDR2 YYEEEE. V was cut by 4 bases and J by 6 bases, with 11 bases left in between. CDR3 size: 13 residues. The CDR3 loop reads CASSLSEFQPQHF. Here the CDR3 DNA reads TGTGCCAGCAGCCTATCCGAGTTTCAGCCCCAGCATTTT.